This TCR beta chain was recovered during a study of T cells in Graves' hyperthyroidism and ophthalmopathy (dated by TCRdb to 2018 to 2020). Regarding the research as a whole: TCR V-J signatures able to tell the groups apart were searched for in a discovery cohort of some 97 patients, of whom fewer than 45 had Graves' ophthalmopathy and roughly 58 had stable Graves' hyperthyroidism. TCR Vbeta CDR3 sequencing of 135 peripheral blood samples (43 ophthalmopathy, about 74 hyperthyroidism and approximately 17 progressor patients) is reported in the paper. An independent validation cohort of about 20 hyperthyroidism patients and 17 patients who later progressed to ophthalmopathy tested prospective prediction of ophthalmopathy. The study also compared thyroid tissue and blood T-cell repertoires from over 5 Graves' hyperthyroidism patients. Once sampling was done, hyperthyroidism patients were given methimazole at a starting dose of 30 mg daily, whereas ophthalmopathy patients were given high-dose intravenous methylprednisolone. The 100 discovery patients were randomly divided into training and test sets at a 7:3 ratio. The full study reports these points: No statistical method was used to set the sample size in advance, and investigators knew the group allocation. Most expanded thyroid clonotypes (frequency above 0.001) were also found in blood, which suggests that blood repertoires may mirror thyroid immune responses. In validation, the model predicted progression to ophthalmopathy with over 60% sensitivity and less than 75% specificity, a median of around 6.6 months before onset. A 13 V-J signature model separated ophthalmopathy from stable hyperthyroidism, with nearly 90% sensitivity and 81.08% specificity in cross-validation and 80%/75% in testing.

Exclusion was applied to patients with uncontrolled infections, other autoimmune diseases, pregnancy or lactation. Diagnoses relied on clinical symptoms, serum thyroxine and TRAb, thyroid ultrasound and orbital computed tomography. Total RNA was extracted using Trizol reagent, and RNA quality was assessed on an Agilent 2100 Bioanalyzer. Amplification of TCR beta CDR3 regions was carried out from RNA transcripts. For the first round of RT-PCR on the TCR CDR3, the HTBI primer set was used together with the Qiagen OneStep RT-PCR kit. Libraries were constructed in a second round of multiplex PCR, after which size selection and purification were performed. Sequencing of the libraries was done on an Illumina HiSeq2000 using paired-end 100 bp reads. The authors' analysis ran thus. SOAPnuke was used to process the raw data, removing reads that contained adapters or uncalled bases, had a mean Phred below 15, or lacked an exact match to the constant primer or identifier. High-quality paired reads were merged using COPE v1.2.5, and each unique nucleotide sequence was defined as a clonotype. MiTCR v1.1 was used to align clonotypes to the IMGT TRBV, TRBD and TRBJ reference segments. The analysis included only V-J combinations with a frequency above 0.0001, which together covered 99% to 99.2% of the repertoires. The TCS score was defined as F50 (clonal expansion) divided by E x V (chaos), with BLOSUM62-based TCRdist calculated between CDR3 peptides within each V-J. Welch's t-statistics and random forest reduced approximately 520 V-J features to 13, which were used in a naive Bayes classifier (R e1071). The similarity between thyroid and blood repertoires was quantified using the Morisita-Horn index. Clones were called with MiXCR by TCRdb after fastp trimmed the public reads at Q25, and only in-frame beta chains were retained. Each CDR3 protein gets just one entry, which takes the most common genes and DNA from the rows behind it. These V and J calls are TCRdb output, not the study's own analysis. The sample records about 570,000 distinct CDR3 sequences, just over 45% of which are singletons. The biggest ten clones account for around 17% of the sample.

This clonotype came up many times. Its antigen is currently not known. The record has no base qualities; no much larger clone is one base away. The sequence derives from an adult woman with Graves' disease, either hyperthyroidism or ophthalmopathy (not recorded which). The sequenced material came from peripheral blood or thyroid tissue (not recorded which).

CDR3 reads: CASSFRRVYNSPLHF. At the DNA level, the sequence is TGTGCCAGCAGTTTCCGCAGGGTCTATAATTCACCCCTCCACTTT. Recombination linked TRBV27 to TRBJ1-6; a weak D assignment points to TRBD1 (5 bases agree). V is reduced by 3 bases and J by 3 bases, leaving a spacing of 9 bases between them. The germline V gene encodes CDR1 MNHEY and CDR2 SMNVEV (reference sequence). Taken from cysteine to phenylalanine, the CDR3 has 15 residues. Left in the record is the CDR3 DNA by itself, 45 bases read in frame from the first base.